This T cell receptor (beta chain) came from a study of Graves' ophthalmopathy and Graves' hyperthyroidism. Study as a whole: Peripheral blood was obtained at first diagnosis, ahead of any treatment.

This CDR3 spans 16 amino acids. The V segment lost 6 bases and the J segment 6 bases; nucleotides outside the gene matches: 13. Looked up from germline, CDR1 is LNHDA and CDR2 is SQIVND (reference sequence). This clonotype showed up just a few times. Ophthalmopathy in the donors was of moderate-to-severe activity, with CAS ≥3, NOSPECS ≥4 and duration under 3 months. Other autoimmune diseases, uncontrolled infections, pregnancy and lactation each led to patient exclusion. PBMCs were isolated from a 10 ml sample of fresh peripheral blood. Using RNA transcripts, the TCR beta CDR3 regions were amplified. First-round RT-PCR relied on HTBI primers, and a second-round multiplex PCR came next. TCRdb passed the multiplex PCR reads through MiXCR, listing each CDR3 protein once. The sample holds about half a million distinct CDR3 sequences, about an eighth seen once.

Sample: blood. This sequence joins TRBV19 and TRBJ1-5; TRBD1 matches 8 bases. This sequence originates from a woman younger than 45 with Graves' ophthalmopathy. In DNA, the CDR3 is TGTGCCAGTAGCCCATGGGGGACAGGTTCGGGTCAGCCCCAGCATTTT. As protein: CASSPWGTGSGQPQHF.